These 30 T cell receptor beta chains were all obtained from the same sample, sequenced in a study of T cells after yellow fever vaccination. TCRdb reprocessed the 5' RACE reads with MiXCR, giving one entry per CDR3 protein. The repertoire includes 350,000 to 550,000 distinct CDR3 sequences, approximately 18% of them detected once, and roughly 19% sits in the top ten. The sample consisted of PBMCs, taken before the yellow fever booster vaccination. Receptors were obtained from a man aged 18 to 30 who received the YFV17D yellow fever vaccine.

This clonotype was picked up a small number of times. V and J are TRBV7-9 and TRBJ2-2, with TRBD1 matching over 9 bases. The V segment lost 5 bases and the J segment 0 bases; nucleotides outside the gene matches: 4. There are 16 residues in the CDR3. Germline V gene sequence: CDR1 SEHNR, CDR2 FQNEAQ (reference sequence). The CDR3: CASSPWDRANTGELFF. For the CDR3, the DNA is TGTGCCAGCAGCCCATGGGACAGGGCGAACACCGGGGAGCTGTTTTTT.

The chain couples TRBV7-2 to TRBJ2-7; TRBD1 might be the D (6 bases). Germline V lookup: CDR1 SGHTA, CDR2 FQGNSA. With 0 bases removed from V and 2 bases from J, the gap between germline ends came to 11 bases. The CDR3 covers 15 residues. The CDR3: CASSLATGQPYEQYF. The CDR3 nucleotides are TGTGCCAGCAGCTTAGCGACAGGACAGCCCTACGAGCAGTACTTC.

This clonotype was seen a handful of times. This chain joins TRBV15 and TRBJ1-5; possible D gene TRBD1, 6 bases. Trimming took 4 bases from V and 7 from J, leaving 20 bases between them. The CDR3 is 16 amino acids. Germline CDR1 and CDR2: LNHNV and YYDKDF (reference sequence). The CDR3 loop reads CATSKGGRGTTQPQHF. The CDR3 region has the DNA TGTGCCACCAGCAAGGGGGGGAGGGGAACAACCCAGCCCCAGCATTTT.

The chain couples TRBV20-1 to TRBJ1-6; D remains ambiguous. Germline lookup yields CDR1 DFQATT and CDR2 SNEGSKA (reference sequence). This CDR3 region has 13 residues. Trimming took off 5 bases at V and 0 bases at J, with 5 bases between the two ends. CDR3 DNA: TGCAGTGCTCAGAGCTCCTATAATTCACCCCTCCACTTT. Protein product: CSAQSSYNSPLHF.

This clonotype appeared a few times. This chain links TRBV12-3 or TRBV12-4 with TRBJ2-5; D could derive from TRBD1 or TRBD2 (5 bases each). This CDR3 is 15 amino acids long. Trimming removed 5 bases at V and 4 bases at J, with 17 bases between. DNA of the CDR3: TGTGCCAGCAGTCGAACCGGGACCCAAGGAGAGACCCAGTACTTC. It codes for CASSRTGTQGETQYF.

This chain connects TRBV20-1 to TRBJ2-7, with 9 nucleotides matching TRBD1. The CDR3 totals 15 residues. Germline V gene sequence: CDR1 DFQATT, CDR2 SNEGSKA (reference sequence). Trimming cost V 6 bases and J 3 bases; bases outside gene matches: 12. In DNA form, the CDR3 reads TGCAGTGCCCCGGGACAGGGAGAAAATTTCTACGAGCAGTACTTC. Translating gives CSAPGQGENFYEQYF.

The rearrangement uses TRBV7-9 and TRBJ1-1, with D uncertain. Trimming cost V 0 bases and J 3 bases, with 14 bases left between them. Germline CDR1 and CDR2: SEHNR and FQNEAQ (reference sequence). The CDR3 consists of 16 residues. The CDR3 loop is CASSLALGLMDTEAFF. The CDR3 bases are TGTGCCAGCAGCTTAGCGCTAGGATTAATGGACACTGAAGCTTTCTTT.

This clonotype was counted a single time. V and J are TRBV5-1 and TRBJ1-2; D is unclear. The CDR3 is 15 residues long. V dropped 1 base and J dropped 4 bases, with 14 bases sitting between them. Looked up from germline, CDR1 is SGHRS and CDR2 is YFSETQ. The CDR3, as DNA: TGCGCCAGCAGCTTGAGGACGGATAAGATCTATGGCTACACCTTC. Encoded protein: CASSLRTDKIYGYTF.

V gene TRBV6-2 or TRBV6-3 combines with J gene TRBJ2-3, with D unresolved. This CDR3 region has 18 residues. Germline V gene data show CDR1 as MNHEY and CDR2 as SVGEGT. V gave up 2 bases and J gave up 0 bases, with 18 bases separating them. CDR3 sequence: CASSYHVSRAPSTDTQYF. DNA for the CDR3: TGTGCCAGCAGTTACCACGTGAGTCGCGCCCCTAGCACAGATACGCAGTATTTT.

The rearrangement uses TRBV9 and TRBJ2-7; TRBD1 is a possible D gene (6 bases). Germline loops: CDR1 SGDLS, CDR2 YYNGEE. Trimming took off 4 bases at V and 3 bases at J, with 14 bases between the two ends. This CDR3 contains 14 residues. CDR3 DNA: TGTGCCAGCAGCAAGGACAGCTCAATCTACGAGCAGTACTTC. Residues: CASSKDSSIYEQYF.

A few counts support this clonotype. The chain is built from TRBV27 and TRBJ2-7, with 12 positions matching TRBD2. Germline trimming cut 4 bases from V and 0 bases from J; bases unmatched to any gene: 4. The CDR3 sequence is 16 residues long. Germline-derived CDR1 and CDR2 are MNHEY and SMNVEV (reference sequence). DNA of the CDR3: TGTGCCAGCAGTTGGACTAGCGGGGCTAGCTCCTACGAGCAGTACTTC. Translation: CASSWTSGASSYEQYF.

The chain recombines TRBV18 with TRBJ2-6; D is unclear. The CDR3 is 15 amino acids. Deletions cut 0 bases from V and 0 bases from J, with 3 bases between. Germline CDR1 is KGHSH and CDR2 is LQKENI. The CDR3 protein is CASSPPSSGANVLTF. The CDR3 nucleotides read TGTGCCAGCTCACCACCGAGCTCTGGGGCCAACGTCCTGACTTTC.

In its sample, this clonotype was seen many times. This chain joins TRBV20-1 and TRBJ2-6; tentative D call: TRBD2 (5 bases). In germline, CDR1 is DFQATT, CDR2 SNEGSKA (reference sequence). Trimming removed 5 bases from V and 1 base from J, with 9 bases in between. CDR3 length: 14 amino acids. The CDR3 here is CSAPTRSGANVLTF. The CDR3 nucleotides read TGCAGTGCTCCTACTAGGTCTGGGGCCAACGTCCTGACTTTC.

This clonotype was seen a few times. The chain combines TRBV6-6 with TRBJ1-6; 8 bases line up with TRBD1. The CDR3 totals 12 residues. V was pared by 10 bases and J by 7 bases, with 3 bases of the junction left unmatched. Germline V gene sequence: CDR1 MNHNY, CDR2 SVGAGI (reference sequence). CDR3 region: CATRTGNSPLHF. The CDR3 DNA reads as TGTGCCACAAGGACAGGGAATTCACCCCTCCACTTT.

The V gene is TRBV7-8, the J gene TRBJ1-6; D uncertain. CDR1 is SGHVS and CDR2 is FQNEAQ in the germline V gene. The CDR3 consists of 13 residues. The V end lost 6 bases, the J end lost 3 bases, and 6 bases lay between the germline ends. The CDR3 nucleotides are TGTGCCAGCAGACAGTACTATAATTCACCCCTCCACTTT. It codes for CASRQYYNSPLHF.

This clonotype was observed a few times. A much larger clonotype is one base distant, so this may be a read error. This chain joins TRBV7-2 and TRBJ1-6, with D possibly TRBD1 on 6 matching bases. The CDR3 has 12 amino acids. Germline CDR1 and CDR2: SGHTA and FQGNSA. The V end lost 3 bases, the J end lost 9 bases, and 6 bases lay between the germline ends. CDR3 loop: CASSLDSSPLHF. As DNA, the CDR3 is TGTGCCAGCAGCTTGGACAGTTCACCCCTCCACTTT.

The chain couples TRBV19 to TRBJ1-1; D not certain. The V gene lost 5 bases and the J gene lost 10 bases, with 14 bases spanning the gap. This CDR3 comprises 12 residues. Germline loops: CDR1 LNHDA, CDR2 SQIVND (reference sequence). CDR3 residues: CASSGLVPGAFF. CDR3 in DNA: TGTGCCAGTAGTGGACTTGTACCTGGAGCTTTCTTT. The full variable domain, its missing parts supplied by reference TRBV19 and TRBJ1-1, is DGGITQSPKYLFRKEGQNVTLSCEQNLNHDAMYWYRQDPGQGLRLIYYSQIVNDFQKGDIAEGYSVSREKKESFPLTVTSAQKNPTAFYLCASSGLVPGAFFGQGTRLTVV.

This clonotype was seen a few times. The chain recombines TRBV7-8 with TRBJ2-7; tentative D call: TRBD1 (6 bases). The CDR3 extends over 13 amino acids. V lost 3 bases and J 4 bases, leaving 10 bases between the germline ends. Looked up from germline, CDR1 is SGHVS and CDR2 is FQNEAQ. CDR3 amino acids: CASSFQGWYEQYF. In DNA form, the CDR3 reads TGTGCCAGCAGCTTTCAGGGGTGGTACGAGCAGTACTTC.

The gene calls are TRBV5-4 and TRBJ2-3; D ambiguous. CDR3 length equals 12 residues. Deletions cut 2 bases from V and 7 bases from J, with 8 bases between. Per germline, CDR1 SGHNT and CDR2 YYREEE (reference sequence). The CDR3 nucleotides are TGTGCCAGCAGCTTTGCGCTGAATACGCAGTATTTT. Protein sequence: CASSFALNTQYF.

The chain is built from TRBV7-2 and TRBJ2-1, with 8 bases that match TRBD2. V lost 10 bases to trimming and J lost 5 bases; unmatched junction nucleotides: 7. The CDR3 spans 13 residues. Germline V gene lookup returns CDR1 SGHTA and CDR2 FQGNSA. The CDR3 coding sequence is TGTGCCACCACGCGGGGGGTTCACAATGAGCAGTTCTTC. Encoded protein: CATTRGVHNEQFF.

The chain is built from TRBV7-9 and TRBJ2-5; TRBD2 agrees at 8 bases. CDR1 SEHNR and CDR2 FQNEAQ come from the germline V gene (reference sequence). Trimming cost V 0 bases and J 6 bases; bases outside gene matches: 6. The CDR3 runs to 15 residues. The CDR3 sequence is CASSLAAGVKKTQYF. The CDR3 DNA sequence: TGTGCCAGCAGCTTAGCAGCGGGGGTGAAAAAGACCCAGTACTTC.

The V and J genes are TRBV20-1 and TRBJ2-2, with TRBD1 matching over 8 bases. The CDR3 covers 16 residues. The germline CDR1 and CDR2 sequences are DFQATT and SNEGSKA (reference sequence). The ends lost 3 bases at V and 5 bases at J; junction bases unmatched: 11. This CDR3 reads CSASIGQGRWTGELFF. For the CDR3, the DNA is TGCAGTGCTAGTATTGGACAGGGAAGATGGACCGGGGAGCTGTTTTTT.

A few counts support this clonotype. The V call is TRBV6-5, the J call TRBJ1-2; unclear D gene. The V end lost 0 bases, the J end lost 3 bases, and 5 bases lay between the germline ends. The CDR3 length is 13 residues. In germline, CDR1 is MNHEY, CDR2 SVGAGI. CDR3 bases: TGTGCCAGCAGTTACTCAAAGGACTATGGCTACACCTTC. Translated: CASSYSKDYGYTF.

The J gene is TRBJ1-1, the V gene TRBV5-1, with a tentative D call TRBD1 (5 bases). Trimming pared 0 bases from V and 1 base from J, leaving 10 bases between. Germline V gives CDR1 SGHRS, CDR2 YFSETQ. The CDR3 has 15 residues. Here the CDR3 DNA reads TGCGCCAGCAGCTTGGAGGGGATTGGGAACACTGAAGCTTTCTTT. Translated, it gives CASSLEGIGNTEAFF.

This clonotype has a handful of counts. The rearrangement links TRBV6-5 to TRBJ2-1; TRBD2 aligns across 7 bases. Germline assignment: CDR1 MNHEY and CDR2 SVGAGI. The CDR3 totals 17 residues. Trimming removed 0 bases from V and 0 bases from J; junction bases left unmatched: 5. DNA of the CDR3: TGTGCCAGCAGTTACTCGGGAGGGCAGAGCTCCTACAATGAGCAGTTCTTC. This sequence encodes CASSYSGGQSSYNEQFF.

The chain carries TRBV15 and TRBJ2-3, with D possibly TRBD1 on 5 matching bases. The CDR3 contains 15 residues. Germline V lookup: CDR1 LNHNV, CDR2 YYDKDF (reference sequence). The V gene lost 5 bases and the J gene lost 6 bases, with 18 bases spanning the gap. The CDR3 DNA reads TGTGCCACCAGCCCAACACCACCCAGGGCGGATACGCAGTATTTT. This codes for CATSPTPPRADTQYF.

The V and J genes are TRBV27 and TRBJ2-5; 8 bases are shared with TRBD2. CDR1 is MNHEY, CDR2 SMNVEV, per germline (reference sequence). This CDR3 spans 18 amino acids. The ends lost 1 base at V and 4 bases at J; junction bases unmatched: 14. The CDR3 sequence is CASSLFFGGGRGGETQYF. The CDR3 DNA sequence: TGTGCCAGCAGTTTATTCTTCGGGGGGGGCCGAGGTGGAGAGACCCAGTACTTC.

J is TRBJ2-1 and V is TRBV5-1; D is unresolved. Trimming pared 1 base from V and 5 bases from J, leaving 13 bases between. The CDR3 has 15 residues. The germline V gene encodes CDR1 SGHRS and CDR2 YFSETQ. The CDR3 sequence: CASSLIGNGNNEQFF. As DNA, the CDR3 is TGCGCCAGCAGCTTGATAGGAAACGGTAACAATGAGCAGTTCTTC.

This clonotype was picked up a small number of times. The rearrangement joins TRBV3-1 to TRBJ1-4, with 7 bases aligning to TRBD1. Trimming took 2 bases from V and 1 from J; bases not matched to a gene: 13. Germline assignment: CDR1 LGHDT and CDR2 YNNKEL (reference sequence). This CDR3 is built from 19 residues. Here the CDR3 reads CASSQLIIFTGETNEKLFF. The CDR3 DNA reads as TGTGCCAGCAGCCAACTCATTATTTTTACAGGGGAAACTAATGAAAAACTGTTTTTT.

This clonotype was seen more than once but under ten times. This chain uses TRBV4-2 with TRBJ2-2; possible D gene TRBD2, 5 bases. Deletions cut 7 bases from V and 5 bases from J, with 20 bases between. CDR3 length: 16 amino acids. Per germline, CDR1 LGHNA and CDR2 YNFKEQ. This CDR3 is CASTRPRVAETGELFF. The CDR3 DNA reads as TGTGCCAGCACCCGACCGAGGGTGGCAGAAACCGGGGAGCTGTTTTTT.